This paragraph reports one T cell receptor (beta chain). These data originate in a study of human T cells and chemical hapten exposure. Each CDR3 protein gets one entry after TCRdb re-called the RACE reads with MiXCR. The sample includes roughly 50,000 distinct CDR3 sequences, more than 9% seen only once; the top ten take 9.5% to 10%. There are 16 residues in the CDR3. Specified time point: pre-sensitization, week 0. The treatment here: therapeutic diphenylcyclopropenone sensitization with weekly scalp DPC. The total RNA was obtained from whole blood that was not fractionated. The origin of this receptor is a woman aged 25 to 39 with alopecia areata. Some clones in this sample may be carry-over from other donors' samples. The sequences come from whole blood, collected in connection with sensitization to the hapten diphenylcyclopropenone (DPC). The V gene is TRBV21-1, the J gene TRBJ1-1; TRBD1 reflects the table's D call only, with no check against the DNA. TRBV21-1 is deemed a pseudogene. Here the CDR3 reads CASSKAVPELNTEAFF. The DNA for the CDR3 is TGTGCCAGCAGCAAAGCGGTCCCGGAACTGAACACTGAAGCTTTCTTT.